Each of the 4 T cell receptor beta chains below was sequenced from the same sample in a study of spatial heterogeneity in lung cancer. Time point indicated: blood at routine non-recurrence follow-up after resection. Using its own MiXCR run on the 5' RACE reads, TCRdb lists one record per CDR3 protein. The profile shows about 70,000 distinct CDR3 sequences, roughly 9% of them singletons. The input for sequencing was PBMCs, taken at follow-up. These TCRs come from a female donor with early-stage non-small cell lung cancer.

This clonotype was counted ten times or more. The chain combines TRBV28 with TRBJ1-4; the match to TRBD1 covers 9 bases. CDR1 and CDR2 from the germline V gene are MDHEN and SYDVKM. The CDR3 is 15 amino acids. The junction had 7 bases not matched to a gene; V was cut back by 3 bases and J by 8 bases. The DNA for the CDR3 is TGTGCCAGCAGTTTTCCGACAGGGGGGAAGGAAAAACTGTTTTTT. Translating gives CASSFPTGGKEKLFF. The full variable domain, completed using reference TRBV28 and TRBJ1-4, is DVKVTQSSRYLVKRTGEKVFLECVQDMDHENMFWYRQDPGLGLRLIYFSYDVKMKEKGDIPEGYSVSREKKERFSLILESASTNQTSMYLCASSFPTGGKEKLFFGSGTQLSVL.

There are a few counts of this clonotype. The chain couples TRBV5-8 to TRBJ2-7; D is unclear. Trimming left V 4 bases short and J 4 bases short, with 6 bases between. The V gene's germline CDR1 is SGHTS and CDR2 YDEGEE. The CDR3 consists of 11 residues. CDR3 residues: CASSPAYEQYF. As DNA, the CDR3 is TGTGCCAGCAGCCCAGCGTACGAGCAGTACTTC. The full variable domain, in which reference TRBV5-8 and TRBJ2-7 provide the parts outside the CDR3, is EAGVTQSPTHLIKTRGQQATLRCSPISGHTSVYWYQQALGLGLQFLLWYDEGEERNRGNFPPRFSGRQFPNYSSELNVNALELEDSALYLCASSPAYEQYFGPGTRLTVT.

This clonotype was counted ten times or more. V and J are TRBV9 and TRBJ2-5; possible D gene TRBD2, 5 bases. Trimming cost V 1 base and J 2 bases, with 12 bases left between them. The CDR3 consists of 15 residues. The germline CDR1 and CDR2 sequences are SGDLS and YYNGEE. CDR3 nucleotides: TGTGCCAGCAGCGTACTAGCATTCGGTCAAGAGACCCAGTACTTC. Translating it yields CASSVLAFGQETQYF.

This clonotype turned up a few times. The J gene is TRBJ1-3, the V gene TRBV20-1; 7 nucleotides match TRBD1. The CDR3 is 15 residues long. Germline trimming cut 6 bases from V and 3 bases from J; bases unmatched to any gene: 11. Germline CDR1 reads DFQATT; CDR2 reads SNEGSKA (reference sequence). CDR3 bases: TGCAGTGCCCAGACAGGGAGCAGCCTTGGAAACACCATATATTTT. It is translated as CSAQTGSSLGNTIYF.